This record concerns one T cell receptor (beta chain) sequence. The antigen remains unidentified. This sample is drawn from a study of cytomegalovirus exposure and HLA in healthy donors. The PCR was carried out with 60 Vbeta primers and 13 Jbeta primers. Profiling relied on immunoSEQ multiplex PCR, and the TCRdb table lists in-frame clones only, not all of them. The table lists 120,000 or so clones, 75% to 90% of them singletons. Study findings and constraints: Under in vitro conditions, three CMV-associated chains were confirmed as specific for CMV antigens. A later analysis associated around 17,000 TCR beta sequences with HLA alleles at a 0.05 false discovery rate. 150 or so TCR beta chains were listed as cytomegalovirus-associated.

Germline CDR1 MNHEY, CDR2 SMNVEV (reference sequence). Trimming left V 6 bases short and J 8 bases short, with 28 bases between. The length of the CDR3 is 18 residues. The chain joins TRBV27 to TRBJ1-4, with D perhaps TRBD1 (5 bases). This sequence was found in a man aged 18 to 29 in good health and CMV-seropositive. The specimen sequenced was PBMCs. The CDR3 nucleotides read TGTGCCAGCAGCCAGGGCCCGTGGCCCCTTTATAGTAAGGAAAAACTGTTTTTT. This encodes CASSQGPWPLYSKEKLFF.